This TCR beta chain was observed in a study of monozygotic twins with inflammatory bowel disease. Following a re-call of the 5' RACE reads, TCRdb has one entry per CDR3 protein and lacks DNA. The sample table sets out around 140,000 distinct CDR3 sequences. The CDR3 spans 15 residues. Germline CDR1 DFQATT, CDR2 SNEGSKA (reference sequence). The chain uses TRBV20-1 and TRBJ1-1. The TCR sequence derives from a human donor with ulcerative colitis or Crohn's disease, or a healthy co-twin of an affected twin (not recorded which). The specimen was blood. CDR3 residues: CSANEGISMNTEAFF.